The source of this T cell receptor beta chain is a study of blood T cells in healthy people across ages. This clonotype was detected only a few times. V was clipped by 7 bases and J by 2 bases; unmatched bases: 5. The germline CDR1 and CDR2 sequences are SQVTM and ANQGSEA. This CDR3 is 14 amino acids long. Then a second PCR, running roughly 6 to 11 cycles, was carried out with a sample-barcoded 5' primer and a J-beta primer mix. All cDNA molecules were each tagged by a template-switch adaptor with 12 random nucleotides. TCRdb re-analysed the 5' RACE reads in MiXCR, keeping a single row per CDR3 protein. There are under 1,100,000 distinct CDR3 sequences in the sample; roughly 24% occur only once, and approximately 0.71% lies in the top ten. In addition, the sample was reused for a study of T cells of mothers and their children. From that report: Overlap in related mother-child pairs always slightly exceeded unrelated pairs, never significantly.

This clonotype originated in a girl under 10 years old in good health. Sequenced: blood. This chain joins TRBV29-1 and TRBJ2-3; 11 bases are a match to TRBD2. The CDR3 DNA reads TGCAGCGCGGCTAGCGGGGGGTCCACAGATACGCAGTATTTT. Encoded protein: CSAASGGSTDTQYF.